Each of the 32 T cell receptor beta chains below was sequenced from the same sample in a study of PD-L1 blockade in urothelial cancer. Assay: immunoSEQ multiplex PCR; the TCRdb copy retains only in-frame clones and omits some. Here the sample spans approximately 50,000 clones, around 84% being singletons. Indicated time point: pretreatment peripheral blood. The sample was PBMCs, taken around atezolizumab (anti-PD-L1) treatment. Receptors originate from a man aged 70-80 years with urothelial cancer.

This chain connects TRBV19 to TRBJ1-1; D remains unclear. Deletions cut 7 bases from V and 0 bases from J, with 9 bases between. CDR1 is LNHDA and CDR2 is SQIVND in the germline V gene (reference sequence). CDR3 length: 13 amino acids. The CDR3 region has the DNA TGTGCCAGTAAAGTCACTTTGAACACTGAAGCTTTCTTT. Its translation: CASKVTLNTEAFF. Variable domain in full (rest from reference TRBV19 and TRBJ1-1): DGGITQSPKYLFRKEGQNVTLSCEQNLNHDAMYWYRQDPGQGLRLIYYSQIVNDFQKGDIAEGYSVSREKKESFPLTVTSAQKNPTAFYLCASKVTLNTEAFFGQGTRLTVV.

The chain links TRBV5-4 to TRBJ1-1; 8 bases align to TRBD1. The CDR3 sequence is 13 residues long. Germline V gene sequence: CDR1 SGHNT, CDR2 YYREEE (reference sequence). V was pared by 4 bases and J by 6 bases, with 5 bases of the junction left unmatched. Written as DNA, the CDR3 is TGTGCCAGCAGCAGACAGACAGGGGCTGAAGCTTTCTTT. Amino acid sequence: CASSRQTGAEAFF.

J is TRBJ2-7 and V is TRBV28; 8 positions agree with TRBD2. The V gene end was trimmed by 5 bases and the J gene end by 2 bases; junction bases not matched to a gene: 14. The CDR3 spans 17 residues. From germline, CDR1 is MDHEN and CDR2 SYDVKM. The CDR3 nucleotides read TGTGCCAGCAGTCTAAAACCTTTCGGGACTAGTACCTACGAGCAGTACTTC. Protein sequence: CASSLKPFGTSTYEQYF.

V gene TRBV5-4 combines with J gene TRBJ2-5, with 12 bases lining up with TRBD1. The J segment lost 2 bases and the V segment lost 4 bases, leaving 3 bases of the junction unmatched. Germline CDR1 and CDR2: SGHNT and YYREEE (reference sequence). CDR3 size: 15 residues. In DNA form, the CDR3 reads TGTGCCAGCAGCCGGGACAGGGGGCGGCAAGAGACCCAGTACTTC. Its protein product is CASSRDRGRQETQYF.

This sequence joins TRBV2 and TRBJ2-7, with TRBD2 matching over 7 bases. With V trimmed by 4 bases and J by 9 bases, 18 bases remained unmatched. Germline V gene data show CDR1 as SNHLY and CDR2 as FYNNEI. CDR3 length equals 16 residues. CDR3: CASSGLAGTLPLGQYF. CDR3 DNA sequence: TGTGCCAGCAGTGGGTTAGCGGGCACACTCCCCCTCGGGCAGTACTTC.

The sample holds a few counts of this clone. The chain links TRBV20-1 to TRBJ2-5; TRBD2 aligns across 7 bases. The CDR3 consists of 11 residues. Germline V CDR1 and CDR2: DFQATT, SNEGSKA (reference sequence). J lost 5 bases, V lost 6 bases, and 3 bases had no gene match. The CDR3 loop is CSALGGETQYF. Written as DNA, the CDR3 is TGCAGTGCCCTGGGAGGGGAGACCCAGTACTTC.

This sequence joins TRBV4-1 and TRBJ1-2; the match to TRBD1 covers 7 bases. Germline V gene sequence: CDR1 MGHRA, CDR2 YSYEKL. V was pared by 4 bases and J by 4 bases, with 9 bases of the junction left unmatched. This CDR3 region has 15 residues. DNA for the CDR3: TGCGCCAGCAGCCGGAACCGGGACAGAGGCTATGGCTACACCTTC. Translating gives CASSRNRDRGYGYTF.

V and J are TRBV19 and TRBJ2-7, with D possibly matching TRBD1 (6 bases). The germline V gene has CDR1 LNHDA and CDR2 SQIVND (reference sequence). This CDR3 is 13 amino acids long. V shed 5 bases and J shed 3 bases, with 11 bases lying between them. CDR3 region: CASSSGHRYEQYF. Here the CDR3 DNA reads TGTGCCAGTAGTTCGGGACATCGCTACGAGCAGTACTTC.

This chain joins TRBV19 and TRBJ2-2; TRBD1 is a possible D gene (6 bases). Looked up from germline, CDR1 is LNHDA and CDR2 is SQIVND (reference sequence). This CDR3 has 19 amino acids. Trimming cost V 6 bases and J 6 bases, with 29 bases left between them. The CDR3 here is CASSKRGQTLTFGAGELFF. The DNA of the CDR3 is TGTGCCAGTAGCAAAAGGGGACAAACACTTACCTTTGGGGCCGGGGAGCTGTTTTTT.

This chain links TRBV19 with TRBJ2-7; perhaps TRBD2 as D (6 bases). V lost 3 bases, J lost 0 bases, and 9 bases lay in between. The germline gives CDR1 LNHDA, CDR2 SQIVND (reference sequence). The CDR3 has 14 residues. CDR3 bases: TGTGCCAGTAGTATCAGCGGGCTCTCCTACGAGCAGTACTTC. This translates into CASSISGLSYEQYF.

V is TRBV14 and J is TRBJ2-7, with a tentative D call TRBD1 (5 bases). Germline CDR1 reads SGHDN; CDR2 reads FVKESK. Trimming shortened V by 3 bases and J by 6 bases, and 9 bases separated the two germline ends. CDR3 length: 12 amino acids. For the CDR3, the DNA is TGTGCCAGCAGCCAGGGGCTTTTCGAGCAGTACTTC. Residues: CASSQGLFEQYF.

V gene TRBV6-5 combines with J gene TRBJ1-2; D possibly corresponds to TRBD1 (6 bases). V was cut by 0 bases and J by 4 bases, with 6 bases left in between. Per germline, CDR1 MNHEY and CDR2 SVGAGI. The CDR3 sequence is 13 residues long. The CDR3 nucleotides read TGTGCCAGCAGTTACTCAGGGGGCTATGGCTACACCTTC. It encodes CASSYSGGYGYTF.

The chain has TRBV10-3 and TRBJ1-1, with D possibly being TRBD1 (6 bases). The CDR3 contains 15 residues. CDR1 is ENHRY and CDR2 is SYGVKD in the germline V gene. V dropped 0 bases and J dropped 1 base, with 9 bases sitting between them. CDR3 residues: CAISESQGKNTEAFF. The CDR3 region has the DNA TGTGCCATCAGTGAGTCGCAGGGGAAGAACACTGAAGCTTTCTTT.

The chain uses TRBV4-2 and TRBJ2-3; perhaps TRBD1 as D (5 bases). Germline-derived CDR1 and CDR2 are LGHNA and YNFKEQ. The CDR3 has 15 amino acids. Trimming cost V 4 bases and J 4 bases, with 15 bases left between them. The CDR3 sequence: CASSREGEGADTQYF. CDR3 DNA sequence: TGTGCCAGCAGCCGAGAAGGGGAAGGTGCAGATACGCAGTATTTT.

This chain uses TRBV23-1 with TRBJ2-6, with 7 nucleotides matching TRBD2. TRBV23-1 is sorted into the ORF group, with uncertain function. Trimming removed 2 bases from V and 3 bases from J; junction bases left unmatched: 1. The CDR3 extends over 15 amino acids. The CDR3 DNA sequence: TGCGCCAGCAGTCAAGGGAGGGGTGGGGCCAACGTCCTGACTTTC. Its translation is CASSQGRGGANVLTF.

V is TRBV27 and J is TRBJ1-5; TRBD1 might be the D (5 bases). The CDR3 runs 13 residues. The germline gives CDR1 MNHEY, CDR2 SMNVEV (reference sequence). Between the trimmed V and J ends, which lost 6 bases and 4 bases, there was a span of 10 bases. The CDR3 nucleotides read TGTGCCAGCAGACCCGACAGAAATCAGCCCCAGCATTTT. This codes for CASRPDRNQPQHF.

Comments on this clone: Other DNA sequences from this sample encode an identical CDR3 as well. The chain couples TRBV15 to TRBJ2-1, with 8 bases lining up with TRBD2. Losses at the gene ends were 5 bases for V and 10 bases for J; bases not matched to a gene: 4. The V gene's germline CDR1 is LNHNV and CDR2 YYDKDF (reference sequence). The CDR3 is 12 amino acids. The DNA for the CDR3 is TGTGCCACCAGCCCCCGGGGGGGGGAGCAGTTCTTC. Translating gives CATSPRGGEQFF.

The chain couples TRBV6-6 to TRBJ1-1, with D hard to call. Germline CDR1 MNHNY, CDR2 SVGAGI (reference sequence). Trimming cost V 2 bases and J 3 bases, with 10 bases left between them. CDR3 size: 14 residues. The CDR3 protein is CASSYKGGDTEAFF. The CDR3 coding sequence is TGTGCCAGCAGTTACAAGGGCGGGGACACTGAAGCTTTCTTT.

The chain recombines TRBV11-2 with TRBJ2-7, with TRBD1 matching 9 bases. The CDR3 has 16 residues. J gave up 4 bases and V 5 bases, and 12 bases lay outside the gene matches. Germline CDR1 and CDR2: SGHAT and FQNNGV. The CDR3 reads CASSLLTGQGPYEQYF. CDR3 nucleotide sequence: TGTGCCAGCAGCCTTCTGACGGGACAGGGCCCTTACGAGCAGTACTTC.

The rearrangement joins TRBV27 to TRBJ1-2, with a tentative D call TRBD1 (6 bases). This CDR3 spans 15 amino acids. Trimming took off 5 bases at V and 6 bases at J, with 19 bases between the two ends. Germline lookup yields CDR1 MNHEY and CDR2 SMNVEV (reference sequence). CDR3 residues: CASSRWDTLPDGYTF. The CDR3 bases are TGTGCCAGCAGTAGGTGGGACACCCTCCCGGATGGCTACACCTTC.

The chain has TRBV5-4 and TRBJ2-3, with 8 bases aligning to TRBD2. The CDR3 length is 15 residues. The J segment lost 6 bases and the V segment lost 4 bases, leaving 10 bases of the junction unmatched. Germline V lookup: CDR1 SGHNT, CDR2 YYREEE (reference sequence). CDR3 nucleotides: TGTGCCAGCAGCCCCGGGACTAGGAGTGCGGATACGCAGTATTTT. Its protein is CASSPGTRSADTQYF. Based on the CDR3 plus reference TRBV5-4 and TRBJ2-3, the full variable domain is ETGVTQSPTHLIKTRGQQVTLRCSSQSGHNTVSWYQQALGQGPQFIFQYYREEENGRGNFPPRFSGLQFPNYSSELNVNALELDDSALYLCASSPGTRSADTQYFGPGTRLTVL.

This rearrangement joins TRBV5-5 to TRBJ2-1; TRBD1 aligns across 8 bases. V was clipped by 0 bases and J by 5 bases; unmatched bases: 7. The CDR3 is 16 residues long. Germline CDR1 SGHKS, CDR2 YYEKEE (reference sequence). CDR3: CASSLGQGAMDNEQFF. CDR3 in DNA: TGTGCCAGCAGCTTGGGTCAGGGGGCGATGGACAATGAGCAGTTCTTC.

This sequence joins TRBV7-8 and TRBJ2-7; TRBD2 is a possible D gene (6 bases). Germline lookup yields CDR1 SGHVS and CDR2 FQNEAQ. This CDR3 contains 14 residues. V was shortened by 5 bases and J by 0 bases, with 11 bases between the two germline ends. CDR3 amino acids: CASSTGTASYEQYF. In nucleotides, the CDR3 is TGTGCCAGCAGCACCGGGACTGCCTCCTACGAGCAGTACTTC.

The chain employs TRBV11-1 and TRBJ2-1; maybe TRBD1 (5 bases). Germline CDR1 reads SGHAT; CDR2 reads FQDESV (reference sequence). V was clipped by 1 base and J by 6 bases, with 10 bases between them. The CDR3 is 14 amino acids. CDR3 residues: CASSLDQGFNEQFF. The CDR3 DNA sequence: TGTGCCAGCAGCTTAGATCAGGGTTTCAATGAGCAGTTCTTC.

Here the CDR3 DNA reads TGTGCCAGCAGCATACAGGGCGGTGAGCAGTTCTTC. Translated: CASSIQGGEQFF. The chain uses TRBV7-3 and TRBJ2-1, with D tentatively TRBD1 (6 bases). The CDR3 loop spans 12 amino acids. Germline CDR1 is SGHTA and CDR2 is FQGTGA. The V end lost 5 bases, the J end lost 9 bases, and 11 bases lay between the germline ends.

This rearrangement joins TRBV6-5 to TRBJ1-3, with TRBD1 identical over 7 bases. J was trimmed by 0 bases and V by 2 bases; bases with no gene match: 4. This CDR3 contains 16 residues. Germline CDR1 and CDR2: MNHEY and SVGAGI. CDR3 loop: CASSYDRASSGNTIYF. CDR3 bases: TGTGCCAGCAGTTACGACAGGGCGAGCTCTGGAAACACCATATATTTT.

This clone was seen only once. The chain is built from TRBV4-1 and TRBJ2-1; 9 bases are shared with TRBD1. The CDR3 covers 16 residues. Looked up from germline, CDR1 is MGHRA and CDR2 is YSYEKL. The V gene end was trimmed by 0 bases and the J gene end by 8 bases; junction bases not matched to a gene: 8. The CDR3 is CASSQDRGTGIDEQFF. The CDR3 nucleotides read TGCGCCAGCAGCCAAGATAGGGGGACAGGGATCGATGAGCAGTTCTTC.

In DNA form, the CDR3 reads TGTGCCAGCAGCGGGGGGACAGGGACGAATGAGCAGTTCTTC. It is translated as CASSGGTGTNEQFF. This sequence joins TRBV7-3 and TRBJ2-1; 9 bases agree with TRBD1. In germline, CDR1 is SGHTA, CDR2 FQGTGA. The CDR3 covers 14 residues. V dropped 5 bases and J dropped 7; count of bases not matched to a gene: 6.

This clone occurred once. The chain couples TRBV29-1 to TRBJ1-3; D not resolved. Per germline, CDR1 SQVTM and CDR2 ANQGSEA. This CDR3 has 14 residues. V lost 2 bases and J lost 3, with 11 bases in between. The chain's CDR3 is CSVERGLGGNTIYF. CDR3 nucleotides: TGCAGCGTTGAAAGAGGGCTAGGTGGAAACACCATATATTTT.

The J gene is TRBJ2-3, the V gene TRBV2, with unresolved D. The CDR3 length is 14 residues. Germline loops: CDR1 SNHLY, CDR2 FYNNEI. V dropped 6 bases and J dropped 4 bases, with 14 bases sitting between them. The CDR3 DNA reads as TGTGCCAGCAGAAGGCGGTACCTTGCAGATACGCAGTATTTT. Translating it yields CASRRRYLADTQYF.

CDR3 amino acids: CASSAAGRMNTEAFF. The CDR3 DNA reads as TGTGCCAGCAGCGCGGCGGGACGGATGAACACTGAAGCTTTCTTT. The rearrangement joins TRBV5-6 to TRBJ1-1; D may be TRBD1 (5 bases). CDR3 length equals 15 residues. V was cut by 4 bases and J by 0 bases, with 13 bases left in between. Germline V CDR1 and CDR2: SGHDT, YYEEEE.

V gene TRBV28 combines with J gene TRBJ2-7, with 7 bases that match TRBD2. With 2 bases clipped from V and 7 bases from J, the junction kept 8 bases outside the gene matches. This CDR3 region has 14 residues. Germline V gene sequence: CDR1 MDHEN, CDR2 SYDVKM. CDR3 bases: TGTGCCAGCAGTTTAAGGGAGGGCCGGGAGGAGCAGTACTTC. Translation: CASSLREGREEQYF.